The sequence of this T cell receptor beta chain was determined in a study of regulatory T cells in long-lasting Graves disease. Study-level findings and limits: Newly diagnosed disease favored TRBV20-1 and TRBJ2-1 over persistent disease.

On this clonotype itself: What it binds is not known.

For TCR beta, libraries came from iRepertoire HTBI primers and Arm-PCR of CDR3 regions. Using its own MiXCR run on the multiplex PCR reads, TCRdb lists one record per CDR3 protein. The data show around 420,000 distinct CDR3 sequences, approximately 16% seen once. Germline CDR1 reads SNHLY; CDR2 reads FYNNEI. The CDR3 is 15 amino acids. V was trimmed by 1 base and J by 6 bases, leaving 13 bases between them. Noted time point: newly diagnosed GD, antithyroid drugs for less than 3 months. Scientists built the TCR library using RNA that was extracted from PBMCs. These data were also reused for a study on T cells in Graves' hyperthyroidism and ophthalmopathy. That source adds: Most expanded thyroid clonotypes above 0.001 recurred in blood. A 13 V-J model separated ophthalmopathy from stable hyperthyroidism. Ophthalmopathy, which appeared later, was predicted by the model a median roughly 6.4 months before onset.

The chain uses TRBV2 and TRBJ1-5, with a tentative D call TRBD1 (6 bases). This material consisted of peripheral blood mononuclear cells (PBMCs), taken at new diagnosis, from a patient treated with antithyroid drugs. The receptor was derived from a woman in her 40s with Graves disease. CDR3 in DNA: TGTGCCAGCAGTGAAGGCCAGGGGCGGTTTCAGCCCCAGCATTTT. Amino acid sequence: CASSEGQGRFQPQHF. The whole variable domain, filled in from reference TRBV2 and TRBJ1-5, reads EPEVTQTPSHQVTQMGQEVILRCVPISNHLYFYWYRQILGQKVEFLVSFYNNEISEKSEIFDDQFSVERPDGSNFTLKIRSTKLEDSAMYFCASSEGQGRFQPQHFGDGTRLSIL.